These T cell receptor beta chains were read from a single sample in a study of blood T cell repertoires in COVID-19. Only in-frame clones appear in the TCRdb table, and some are missing; sequencing was by immunoSEQ multiplex PCR. The data contain 150,000 to 200,000 clones, roughly 80% of them singletons. The material sequenced was peripheral blood. The receptors come from a man in his fifties or sixties with acute or convalescent COVID-19. Both conserved end residues are part of each CDR3. D genes are given only for firm matches. Size is stated for part of the rows, as once, few or many counts, or as a class when the clone is expanded.

j_call clone_size d_call v_call cdr3_nt cdr3_aa
TRBJ2-7 NA NA TRBV2 TGTGCCAGCAGTGAATCAGGGTACTACGAGCAGTACTTC CASSESGYYEQYF
TRBJ2-1 NA NA TRBV24-1 TGTGCCACCAGTGCCGGGGTAACGCAGTTCTTC CATSAGVTQFF
TRBJ1-3 NA NA TRBV20-1 TGCAGTGCTAGATTCAGCGACACCATATATTTT CSARFSDTIYF
TRBJ2-3 NA NA TRBV6-5 TGTGCCAGCAGTTACTCGGTCTGGAGAACAGATACGCAGTATTTT CASSYSVWRTDTQYF
TRBJ2-2 NA TRBD2 TRBV6-2/TRBV6-3 TGTGCCAGCAGTCAAACTAGCGGGGGCGGGGAGCTGTTTTTT CASSQTSGGGELFF
TRBJ2-1 NA TRBD2 TRBV3-1/TRBV3-2 TGTGCCAGCAGCCTGTCGAGCGGGAGGATCTATGAGCAGTTCTTC CASSLSSGRIYEQFF
TRBJ1-3 NA NA TRBV19 TGTGCCAGTAGCACAGGAGACGCTGGAAACACCATATATTTT CASSTGDAGNTIYF
TRBJ2-7 NA TRBD2 TRBV11-2 TGTGCCAGCAGCTTCGACCGGACTAGCGGAACCTACGAGCAGTACTTC CASSFDRTSGTYEQYF
TRBJ1-6 NA NA TRBV3-1/TRBV3-2 TGTGCCAGCAGCCAAGGAATCGGCACAGGGCCTAATTCACCCCTCCACTTT CASSQGIGTGPNSPLHF
TRBJ2-7 NA NA TRBV6-5 TGTGCCCGCCGTACGGGGGTCTACGAGCAGTACTTC CARRTGVYEQYF
TRBJ1-3 NA NA TRBV5-1 TGCGCCAGCAGACCAGGGGAAGGAAACACCATATATTTT CASRPGEGNTIYF
TRBJ1-2 NA TRBD1 TRBV4-2 TGTGCCAGCAGCCATGACAGGGGCGCCGGCTATGGCTACACCTTC CASSHDRGAGYGYTF
TRBJ2-7 many NA TRBV15 TGTGCCACCAGCAGAGATCGGGAGACAGGGTTGCAGTACTTC CATSRDRETGLQYF
TRBJ2-3 NA TRBD2 TRBV19 TGTGCCAGTAGCCCCACAGCGGGGGGGCCGGATACGCAGTATTTT CASSPTAGGPDTQYF
TRBJ1-1 NA NA TRBV3-1/TRBV3-2 TGTGCCAGCACCTCTACTTGGACAGCCCTTAACACTGAAGCTTTCTTT CASTSTWTALNTEAFF
TRBJ1-6 NA TRBD1 TRBV9 TGTGCCAGCAGCGCTCCGACAGGGGCCAATTCACCCCTCCACTTT CASSAPTGANSPLHF
TRBJ1-6 NA TRBD1 TRBV7-3 TGTGCCAGCAGCTTAAGGGGGAGACAGGGACGTTCACCCCTCCACTTT CASSLRGRQGRSPLHF
TRBJ2-4 NA TRBD2 TRBV30 TGTGCCTGGAGTGTAGCTAGCGGGAGTTACATTCAGTACTTC CAWSVASGSYIQYF
TRBJ2-1 NA TRBD1 TRBV11-2 TGTGCCAGCAGTCCAACCCCGGGACAGGGGAGGAATGAGCAGTTCTTC CASSPTPGQGRNEQFF
TRBJ1-2 NA NA TRBV7-9 TGTGCCAGCAGCTTCCTTTCGGGTTCTGGGGGCTACACCTTC CASSFLSGSGGYTF
TRBJ2-3 NA NA TRBV2 TGTGCCAGCAAGAGCAGGGGAGGGGGCACAGATACGCAGTATTTT CASKSRGGGTDTQYF
TRBJ2-1 few NA TRBV21-1 TGTGCCAGCACCCCTGGTGGGGGGGGTAATGAGCAGTTCTTC CASTPGGGGNEQFF
TRBJ2-1 NA TRBD1 TRBV12-3/TRBV12-4 TGTGCCAGCAGTTATACAGGGGGGAATGAGCAGTTCTTC CASSYTGGNEQFF
TRBJ2-3 NA NA TRBV5-1 TGCGCCAGTGCCATAGGAGCCTTCACAGATACGCAGTATTTT CASAIGAFTDTQYF
TRBJ1-5 once TRBD1 TRBV7-2 TGTGCCAGCAGCTTCGACCAGGGGGCATATCAGCCCCAGCATTTT CASSFDQGAYQPQHF
TRBJ1-1 NA NA TRBV5-1 TGCGCCAGCAGCCCCCTGGGACAGAACACTGAAGCTTTCTTT CASSPLGQNTEAFF
TRBJ2-3 few NA TRBV19 TGTGCCAGTAGTCTGGACTTTGGCCCAGATACGCAGTATTTT CASSLDFGPDTQYF
TRBJ2-5 NA TRBD1 TRBV9 TGTGCCAGCAGCATAGACAGGGGTGGCGAGACCCAGTACTTC CASSIDRGGETQYF
TRBJ1-2 NA NA TRBV15 TGTGCCACCAGCAGAGTCGGGAGGAGGAACTATGGCTACACCTTC CATSRVGRRNYGYTF
TRBJ1-6 NA NA TRBV13 TGTGCCAGCAGAAAAGGGGTCCGTGGCTTTCACTATAATTCACCCCTCCACTTT CASRKGVRGFHYNSPLHF
TRBJ2-1 NA TRBD2 TRBV6-4 TGTGCCAGCCTAGCGGGAGGAAGGTCTGGCCCGTGCTCCTACAATGAGCAGTTCTTC CASLAGGRSGPCSYNEQFF
TRBJ2-7 NA NA TRBV5-1 TGCGCCAGCAGCTTGGTTGCCCTCAGCTACGAGCAGTACTTC CASSLVALSYEQYF
TRBJ1-1 few TRBD1 TRBV6-6 TGTGCCAGCAGTCCGACCCGGGACAGGGTTTCGGGCACTGAAGCTTTCTTT CASSPTRDRVSGTEAFF
TRBJ2-3 NA TRBD2 TRBV9 TGTGCCAGCAGCGAAACGACTAGCGGAACCACAGATACGCAGTATTTT CASSETTSGTTDTQYF
TRBJ2-7 NA NA TRBV30 TGTGCCTGGAGTTCCGGGAATGAATTAGTCGAGCAGTACTTC CAWSSGNELVEQYF
TRBJ1-2 NA NA TRBV6-5 TGTGCCAGCAGCCCCCAGGGTTCCTATGATGGCTACACCTTC CASSPQGSYDGYTF
TRBJ2-7 NA NA TRBV9 TGTGCCAGCAGCCCCGGCGGGGGCCTCTACGAGCAGTACTTC CASSPGGGLYEQYF
TRBJ2-1 NA TRBD2 TRBV11-2 TGTGCCAGCAGCCCGGGACTAGCGGGTAACAATGAGCAGTTCTTC CASSPGLAGNNEQFF
TRBJ1-6 once TRBD1 TRBV6-2/TRBV6-3 TGTGCCAGCAGTCGGGACAGGGTCAGACCCCTCCACTTT CASSRDRVRPLHF
TRBJ1-5 NA NA TRBV27 TGTGCCAGCAGTTTAGACAGAAATAGCAATCAGCCCCAGCATTTT CASSLDRNSNQPQHF
TRBJ1-6 NA NA TRBV7-9 TGTGCCAGCAGCCCCGGCGGGGGGATGGGATCACCCCTCCACTTT CASSPGGGMGSPLHF
TRBJ1-1 once TRBD1 TRBV5-8 TGTGCCAGCAGCCGCCGGGACAGGGGGACCACTGAAGCTTTCTTT CASSRRDRGTTEAFF
TRBJ1-1 NA NA TRBV4-2 TGTGCCAGCAGCCAAGTTTCAAGGGAGGGGAACACTGAAGCTTTCTTT CASSQVSREGNTEAFF
TRBJ1-1 NA TRBD1 TRBV6-5 TGTGCCATTAGACAGGGGGACACTGAAGCTTTCTTT CAIRQGDTEAFF
TRBJ1-1 NA NA TRBV6-6 TGTGCCAGCAGTTACTTCCGGGACACTGAAGCTTTCTTT CASSYFRDTEAFF
TRBJ1-5 NA NA TRBV19 TGTGCCAGTAGTATAGCCCGGGGAGGAATATATCAGCCCCAGCATTTT CASSIARGGIYQPQHF